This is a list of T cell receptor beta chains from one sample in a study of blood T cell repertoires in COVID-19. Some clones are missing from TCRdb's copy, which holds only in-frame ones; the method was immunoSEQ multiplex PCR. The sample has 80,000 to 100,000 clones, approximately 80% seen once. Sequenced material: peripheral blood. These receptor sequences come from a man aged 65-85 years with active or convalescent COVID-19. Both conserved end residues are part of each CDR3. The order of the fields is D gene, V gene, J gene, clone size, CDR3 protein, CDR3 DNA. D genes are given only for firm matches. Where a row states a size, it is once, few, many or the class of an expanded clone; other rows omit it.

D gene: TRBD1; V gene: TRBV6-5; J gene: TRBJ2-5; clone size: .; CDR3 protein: CASRLDRGQVTQYF; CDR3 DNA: TGTGCCAGCAGGCTGGACAGGGGGCAGGTGACCCAGTACTTC
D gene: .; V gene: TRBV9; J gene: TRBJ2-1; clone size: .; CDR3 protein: CASSVEPPHEQFF; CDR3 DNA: TGTGCCAGCAGCGTAGAGCCTCCCCATGAGCAGTTCTTC
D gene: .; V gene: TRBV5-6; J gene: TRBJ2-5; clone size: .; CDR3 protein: CASSTLAFPQETQYF; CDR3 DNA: TGTGCCAGCAGCACCTTAGCGTTTCCTCAAGAGACCCAGTACTTC
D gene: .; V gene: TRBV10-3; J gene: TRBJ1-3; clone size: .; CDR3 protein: CAVYGDTIYF; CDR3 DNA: TGTGCCGTCTACGGAGACACCATATATTTT
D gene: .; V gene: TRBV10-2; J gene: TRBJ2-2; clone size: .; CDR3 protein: CASSSQLVTNTGELFF; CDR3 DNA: TGCGCCAGCAGTTCCCAACTAGTTACGAACACCGGGGAGCTGTTTTTT
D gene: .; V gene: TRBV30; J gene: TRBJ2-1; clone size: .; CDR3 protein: CAWTSSNEQFF; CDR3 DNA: TGTGCCTGGACTTCTAGCAATGAGCAGTTCTTC
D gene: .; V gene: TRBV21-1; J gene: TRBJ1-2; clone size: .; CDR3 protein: CARKGGDRDGYTF; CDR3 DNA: TGTGCCAGAAAGGGTGGGGACAGGGATGGCTACACCTTC
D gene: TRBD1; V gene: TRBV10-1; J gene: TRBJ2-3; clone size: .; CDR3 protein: CASNRDRATDTQYF; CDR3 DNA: TGCGCCAGCAATAGGGACAGAGCCACAGATACGCAGTATTTT
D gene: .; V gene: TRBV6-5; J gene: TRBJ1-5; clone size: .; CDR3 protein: CASSYAAYSNQPQHF; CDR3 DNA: TGTGCCAGCAGTTACGCGGCATATAGCAATCAGCCCCAGCATTTT
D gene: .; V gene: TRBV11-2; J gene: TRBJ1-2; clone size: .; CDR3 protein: CASSLIGGGGDYTF; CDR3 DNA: TGTGCCAGCAGCTTAATTGGAGGGGGAGGGGACTACACCTTC
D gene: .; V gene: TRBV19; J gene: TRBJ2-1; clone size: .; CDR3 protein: CASSARAAGEQFF; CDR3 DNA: TGTGCCAGTAGTGCCAGGGCGGCGGGAGAGCAGTTCTTC
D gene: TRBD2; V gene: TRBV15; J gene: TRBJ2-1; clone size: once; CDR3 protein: CATSRDGSSGGTYNEQFF; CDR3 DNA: TGTGCCACCAGCAGAGATGGGTCTAGCGGGGGGACTTACAATGAGCAGTTCTTC
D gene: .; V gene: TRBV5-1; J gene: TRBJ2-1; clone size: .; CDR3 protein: CASSFAGGWEQFF; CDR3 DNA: TGCGCCAGCAGCTTTGCCGGGGGATGGGAGCAGTTCTTC
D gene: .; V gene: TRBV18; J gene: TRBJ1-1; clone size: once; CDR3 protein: CASSTTDQNTEAFF; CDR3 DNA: TGTGCCAGCTCAACGACTGATCAGAACACTGAAGCTTTCTTT
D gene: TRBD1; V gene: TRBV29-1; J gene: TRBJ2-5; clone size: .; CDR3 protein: CSVKRTGFGAKTQYF; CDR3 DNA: TGCAGCGTAAAAAGGACAGGCTTTGGTGCAAAGACCCAGTACTTC
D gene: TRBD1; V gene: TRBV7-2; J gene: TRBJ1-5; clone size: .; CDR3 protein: CASSLKPGGGQPQHF; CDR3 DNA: TGTGCCAGCAGCTTAAAGCCAGGGGGCGGTCAGCCCCAGCATTTT
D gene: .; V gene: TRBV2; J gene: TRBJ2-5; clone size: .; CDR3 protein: CASSGEGYETQYF; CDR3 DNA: TGTGCCAGCAGCGGAGAGGGTTACGAGACCCAGTACTTC
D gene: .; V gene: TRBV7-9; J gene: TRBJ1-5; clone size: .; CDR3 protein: CASSLVPTAYGNQPQHF; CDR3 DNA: TGTGCCAGCAGCTTAGTTCCGACAGCGTACGGAAATCAGCCCCAGCATTTT
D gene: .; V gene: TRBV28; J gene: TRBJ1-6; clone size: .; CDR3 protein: CASSFDRSNSPLHF; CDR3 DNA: TGTGCCAGCAGTTTCGACAGGTCTAATTCACCCCTCCACTTT
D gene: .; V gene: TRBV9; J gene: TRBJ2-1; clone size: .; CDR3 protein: CASSVNSRGRDEQFF; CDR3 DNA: TGTGCCAGCAGCGTGAACTCGCGGGGGCGAGATGAGCAGTTCTTC
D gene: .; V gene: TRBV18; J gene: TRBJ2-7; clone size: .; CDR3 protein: CAQPGAVRSGDRYYEQYF; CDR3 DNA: TGTGCCCAACCTGGGGCAGTACGGTCCGGAGACCGGTACTACGAGCAGTACTTC
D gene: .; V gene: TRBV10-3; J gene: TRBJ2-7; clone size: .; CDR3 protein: CAISGQGGSYEQYF; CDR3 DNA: TGTGCCATCAGTGGTCAGGGGGGCTCCTACGAGCAGTACTTC
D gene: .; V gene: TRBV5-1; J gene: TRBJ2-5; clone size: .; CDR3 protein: CASSPGQSQETQYF; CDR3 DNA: TGCGCCAGCAGCCCAGGACAGTCCCAAGAGACCCAGTACTTC
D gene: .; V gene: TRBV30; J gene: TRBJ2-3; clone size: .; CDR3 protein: CAWSVQSSTDTQYF; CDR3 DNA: TGTGCCTGGAGTGTACAGTCGAGCACAGATACGCAGTATTTT